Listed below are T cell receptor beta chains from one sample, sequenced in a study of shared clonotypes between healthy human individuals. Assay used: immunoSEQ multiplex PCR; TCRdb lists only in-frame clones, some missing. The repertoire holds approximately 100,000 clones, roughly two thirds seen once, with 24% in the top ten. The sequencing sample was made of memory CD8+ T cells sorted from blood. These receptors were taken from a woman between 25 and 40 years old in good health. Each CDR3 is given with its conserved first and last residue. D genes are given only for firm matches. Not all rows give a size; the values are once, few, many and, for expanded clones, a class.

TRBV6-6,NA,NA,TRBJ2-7,CAISESWDPPSEQYF,TGTGCCATCAGTGAGTCTTGGGATCCCCCCTCCGAGCAGTACTTC
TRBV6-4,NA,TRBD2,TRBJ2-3,CASSDPDGVAGEIVVDTQYF,TGTGCCAGCAGTGACCCCGATGGGGTAGCGGGTGAGATAGTGGTAGATACGCAGTATTTT
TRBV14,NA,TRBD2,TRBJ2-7,CASSPGASGIDEQYF,TGTGCCAGCAGCCCTGGCGCCAGCGGGATCGACGAGCAGTACTTC
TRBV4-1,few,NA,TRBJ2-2,CASSQDGGPNTGELFF,TGCGCCAGCAGCCAAGACGGAGGGCCGAACACCGGGGAGCTGTTTTTT
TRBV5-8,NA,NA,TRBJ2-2,CASSLSGNTGELFF,TGTGCCAGCAGCTTGAGCGGGAACACCGGGGAGCTGTTTTTT
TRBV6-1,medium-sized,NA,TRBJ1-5,CASEWGEGNQPQHF,TGTGCCAGTGAATGGGGGGAGGGCAATCAGCCCCAGCATTTT
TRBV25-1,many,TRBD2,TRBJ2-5,CASSESRGLAGGRETQYF,TGTGCCAGCAGTGAATCCCGGGGCCTAGCGGGAGGACGAGAGACCCAGTACTTC
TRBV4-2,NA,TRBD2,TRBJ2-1,CASSPTSAGDNEQFF,TGTGCCAGCAGCCCAACTAGCGCAGGTGACAATGAGCAGTTCTTC
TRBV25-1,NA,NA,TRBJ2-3,CASRGPGGGTDTQYF,TGTGCCAGCAGGGGCCCCGGAGGGGGGACAGATACGCAGTATTTT
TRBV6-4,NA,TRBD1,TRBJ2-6,CASSDTPGTGSGANVLTF,TGTGCCAGCAGTGACACCCCCGGGACAGGGTCCGGGGCCAACGTCCTGACTTTC
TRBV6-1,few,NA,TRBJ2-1,CASSEVPSPNHNEQFF,TGTGCCAGCAGTGAAGTGCCTTCCCCCAACCACAATGAGCAGTTCTTC
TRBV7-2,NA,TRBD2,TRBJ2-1,CASSPHTSGGNEQFF,TGTGCCAGCAGCCCACACACTAGCGGGGGCAATGAGCAGTTCTTC
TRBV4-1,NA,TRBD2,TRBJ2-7,CASRWTSGYKNSYEQYF,TGCGCCAGCAGATGGACTAGCGGATACAAAAACTCCTACGAGCAGTACTTC
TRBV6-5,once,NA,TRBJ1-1,CASSSPPGRPNTEAFF,TGTGCCAGCAGTTCGCCCCCGGGACGGCCGAACACTGAAGCTTTCTTT
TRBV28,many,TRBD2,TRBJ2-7,CASSLLRGGLGEQYF,TGTGCCAGCAGTTTATTGCGGGGGGGGTTAGGCGAGCAGTACTTC
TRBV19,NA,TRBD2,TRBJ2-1,CASSIMSSGRYNEQFF,TGTGCCAGTAGTATAATGTCTAGCGGGAGGTACAATGAGCAGTTCTTC
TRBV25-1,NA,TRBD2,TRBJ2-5,CASSETSGKETQYF,TGTGCCAGCAGCGAGACTAGCGGAAAAGAGACCCAGTACTTC
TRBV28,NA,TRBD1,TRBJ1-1,CASSLFGSRTGAFGAAFF,TGTGCCAGCAGTTTATTTGGGTCGCGGACAGGGGCCTTTGGTGCAGCTTTCTTT
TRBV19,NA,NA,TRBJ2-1,CASSTDGLQQFF,TGTGCCAGTAGTACTGACGGACTCCAGCAGTTCTTC
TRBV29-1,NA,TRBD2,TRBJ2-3,CSVHGASGTFTDTQYF,TGCAGCGTTCATGGGGCTAGCGGGACCTTCACAGATACGCAGTATTTT
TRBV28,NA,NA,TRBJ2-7,CASSHDRALYEQYF,TGTGCCAGCAGCCATGACCGGGCCCTTTACGAGCAGTACTTC
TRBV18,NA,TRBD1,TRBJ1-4,CASSPRDSSKLFF,TGTGCCAGCTCACCGCGGGACAGCTCAAAACTGTTTTTT
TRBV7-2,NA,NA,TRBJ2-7,CASSPSARVKQYF,TGTGCCAGCAGCCCATCGGCCAGGGTCAAGCAGTACTTC
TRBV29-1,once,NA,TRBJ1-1,CSVEDRMTPEAFF,TGCAGCGTTGAAGATCGGATGACCCCTGAAGCTTTCTTT
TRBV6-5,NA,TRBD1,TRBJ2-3,CASSYAWDRGPDTQYF,TGTGCCAGCAGTTACGCCTGGGACAGGGGCCCAGATACGCAGTATTTT
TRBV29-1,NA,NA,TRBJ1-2,CSAITGPRVSGYTF,TGCAGCGCAATCACAGGGCCCCGGGTTTCTGGCTACACCTTC
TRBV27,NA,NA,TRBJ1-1,CASSSSGVNTEAFF,TGTGCCAGCAGTTCCTCAGGGGTGAACACTGAAGCTTTCTTT
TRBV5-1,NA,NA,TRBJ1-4,CASSSTGRPGGFADEKLFF,TGCGCCAGCAGCTCCACCGGACGACCCGGAGGGTTTGCGGATGAAAAACTGTTTTTT
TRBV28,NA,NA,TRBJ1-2,CASRGILRVRQHGYTF,TGTGCCAGCAGGGGGATACTACGGGTAAGGCAGCACGGCTACACCTTC
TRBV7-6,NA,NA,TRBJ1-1,CASRGVGLLWNTEAFF,TGTGCCAGCAGGGGGGTGGGGCTCCTCTGGAACACTGAAGCTTTCTTT
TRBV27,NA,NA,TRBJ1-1,CASSLTKMNTEAFF,TGTGCCAGCAGTTTAACAAAGATGAACACTGAAGCTTTCTTT
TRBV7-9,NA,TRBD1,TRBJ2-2,CASSSRGTGVSGELFF,TGTGCCAGCAGCTCTCGGGGGACAGGGGTGTCTGGGGAGCTGTTTTTT
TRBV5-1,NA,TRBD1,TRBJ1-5,CASSPGTGHNLDQPQHF,TGCGCCAGCAGTCCCGGGACAGGGCACAATCTTGATCAGCCCCAGCATTTT
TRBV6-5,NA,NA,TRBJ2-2,CASRGSTGELFF,TGTGCCAGCAGAGGATCCACCGGGGAGCTGTTTTTT
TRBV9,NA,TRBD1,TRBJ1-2,CASSVLEGQRSNYGYTF,TGTGCCAGCAGCGTTTTAGAGGGACAGCGATCTAACTATGGCTACACCTTC
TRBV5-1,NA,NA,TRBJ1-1,CASSGGSEGTEAFF,TGCGCCAGCAGCGGGGGATCCGAGGGCACTGAAGCTTTCTTT
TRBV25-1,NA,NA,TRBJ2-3,CASSESPGELVHTQYF,TGTGCCAGCAGTGAATCCCCAGGGGAGCTAGTTCATACGCAGTATTTT
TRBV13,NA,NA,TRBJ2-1,CASSLDGGYSNNEQFF,TGTGCCAGCAGCTTAGATGGGGGCTACTCCAACAATGAGCAGTTCTTC
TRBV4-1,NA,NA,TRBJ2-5,CASSQALIRAEWETQYF,TGCGCCAGCAGCCAAGCCCTGATTAGGGCCGAATGGGAGACCCAGTACTTC
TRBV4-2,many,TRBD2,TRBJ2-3,CASSPRTSGREGTDTQYF,TGTGCCAGCAGCCCTCGGACTAGCGGGAGGGAGGGGACAGATACGCAGTATTTT
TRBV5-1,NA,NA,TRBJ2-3,CASSIGEVTDTQYF,TGCGCCAGCAGCATAGGGGAGGTGACAGATACGCAGTATTTT
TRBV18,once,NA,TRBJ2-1,CASSPSTEQFF,TGTGCCAGCTCACCTAGTACAGAGCAGTTCTTC
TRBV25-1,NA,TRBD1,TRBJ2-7,CASSETGQIYEQYF,TGTGCCAGCAGTGAGACGGGACAGATCTACGAGCAGTACTTC
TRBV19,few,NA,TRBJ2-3,CASSIGIGRTDTQYF,TGTGCCAGTAGTATTGGTATCGGGCGCACAGATACGCAGTATTTT
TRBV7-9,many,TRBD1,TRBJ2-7,CASSLGGGSEQYF,TGTGCCAGCAGCTTAGGAGGGGGCTCCGAGCAGTACTTC
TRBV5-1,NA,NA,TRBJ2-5,CASSLENALRGSQETQYF,TGCGCCAGCAGCTTGGAAAACGCCCTCCGGGGGTCCCAAGAGACCCAGTACTTC
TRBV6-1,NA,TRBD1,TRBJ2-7,CASRTRDRAIYEQYF,TGTGCCAGCAGGACCAGGGACAGGGCGATCTACGAGCAGTACTTC
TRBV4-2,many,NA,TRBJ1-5,CASSQDPGGPQHF,TGTGCCAGCAGCCAAGATCCCGGCGGTCCCCAGCATTTT
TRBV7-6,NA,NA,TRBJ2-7,CASVLGSGVYEQYF,TGTGCCAGCGTATTGGGGTCGGGGGTCTACGAGCAGTACTTC
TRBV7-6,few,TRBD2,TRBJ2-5,CASRPTSSGQETQYF,TGTGCCAGCAGACCTACCTCTAGCGGCCAAGAGACCCAGTACTTC
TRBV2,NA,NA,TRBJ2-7,CASSEALRVHEQYF,TGTGCCAGCAGTGAAGCTTTGAGGGTCCACGAGCAGTACTTC
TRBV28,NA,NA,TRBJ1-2,CASGLGYTF,TGTGCCAGCGGTTTGGGCTACACCTTC
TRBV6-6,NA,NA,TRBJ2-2,CASSYRVTVNTGELFF,TGTGCCAGCAGTTACCGGGTAACGGTTAACACCGGGGAGCTGTTTTTT